This TCR beta chain was captured in a study of regulatory T cells in long-lasting Graves disease. CDR3 regions were amplified by Arm-PCR using iRepertoire HTBI primers to build TCR beta libraries. Each CDR3 protein gets one entry after TCRdb re-called the multiplex PCR reads with MiXCR. The table lists approximately 310,000 distinct CDR3 sequences, 15% to 20% of them singletons. This clonotype has a count of ten or more. Time point meaning: newly diagnosed GD, antithyroid drugs for less than 3 months. After RNA was extracted from PBMCs, the TCR library was made from it. Sequenced here: peripheral blood mononuclear cells (PBMCs), sampled at new diagnosis, from a patient treated with antithyroid drugs. The clonotype was recovered from a female donor with Graves disease.

CDR3 residues: CAWGPLGTF. DNA for the CDR3: TGTGCCTGGGGACCTCTAGGCACCTTC. The J gene is TRBJ1-2, the V gene TRBV30; D is ambiguous. Germline V CDR1 and CDR2: GTSNPN, SVGIG (reference sequence). The V end was cut by 5 bases, the J end by 13 bases, with 11 bases between. CDR3 length: 9 amino acids.